The 11 T cell receptor beta chains in this list originate from one sample, sequenced in a study of blood T cells in healthy people across ages. A second about 7 to 11 cycle PCR used barcoded and J-beta primers. TCRdb re-derived calls from the 5' RACE reads in MiXCR, one entry per CDR3 protein. This table has about 1.6 million distinct CDR3 sequences, roughly a third appearing once. Input material: blood. The receptors originated from a woman in her thirties in good health.

Written as DNA, the CDR3 is TGTGCCAGCAAGCGTCGGACAGTCGACTTGGGCAATTCACCCCTCCACTTT. Translated: CASKRRTVDLGNSPLHF. The chain is built from TRBV28 and TRBJ1-6; tentatively, D is TRBD1 (6 bases). V was cut by 7 bases and J by 7 bases, with 23 bases left in between. The CDR3 is made up of 17 amino acids. Germline V gives CDR1 MDHEN, CDR2 SYDVKM.

This clonotype was found a few times. The chain employs TRBV4-2 and TRBJ2-7, with D hard to call. V shed 0 bases and J shed 6 bases, with 15 bases lying between them. This CDR3 is 15 amino acids long. CDR1 is LGHNA, CDR2 YNFKEQ, per germline. CDR3 region: CASSQEEYSRPEQYF. The CDR3, as DNA: TGTGCCAGCAGCCAAGAGGAATATTCCCGTCCCGAGCAGTACTTC.

This clonotype has a handful of counts. Here the CDR3 reads CASSLRPSPVWTEAFF. CDR3 in DNA: TGTGCCAGCAGTTTGCGCCCCTCCCCCGTTTGGACTGAAGCTTTCTTT. V usage is TRBV27 and J usage is TRBJ1-1; D is unclear. Trimming pared 3 bases from V and 5 bases from J, leaving 19 bases between. Looked up from germline, CDR1 is MNHEY and CDR2 is SMNVEV (reference sequence). The CDR3 extends over 16 amino acids.

The V and J genes are TRBV7-9 and TRBJ2-5; maybe TRBD1 (5 bases). This CDR3 comprises 15 residues. Looked up from germline, CDR1 is SEHNR and CDR2 is FQNEAQ (reference sequence). The V end was cut by 5 bases, the J end by 3 bases, with 16 bases between. The CDR3 loop is CASSPQTSREETQYF. CDR3 nucleotides: TGTGCCAGCAGCCCGCAAACGTCCAGGGAAGAGACCCAGTACTTC.

This sequence joins TRBV20-1 and TRBJ2-1; D not resolved. The germline CDR1 and CDR2 sequences are DFQATT and SNEGSKA (reference sequence). The CDR3 loop spans 15 amino acids. V gave up 5 bases and J gave up 2 bases, with 16 bases separating them. DNA of the CDR3: TGCAGTGCTCCCCGCTTAAGGCTACCCTACAATGAGCAGTTCTTC. Amino acids: CSAPRLRLPYNEQFF.

This clonotype was seen only once. One end of the junction is discordant with germline, which a read error may explain. The V call is TRBV15, the J call TRBJ1-4; weak D call: TRBD1 (5 bases). CDR1 and CDR2 (germline): LNHNV, YYDKDF (reference sequence). The CDR3 spans 14 residues. CDR3 coding DNA: TGTGCCACCAGCCGCGGGGCAACTAATAAAAAACTGTTTTTT. Its protein is CATSRGATNKKLFF.

This clonotype was recorded a few times. The V gene is TRBV29-1, the J gene TRBJ2-5, with D perhaps matching TRBD1 or TRBD2 (5 bases each). This CDR3 is 13 amino acids long. V lost 7 bases and J lost 5, with 17 bases in between. Germline loops: CDR1 SQVTM, CDR2 ANQGSEA. CDR3 nucleotide sequence: TGCAGCGCATTCCGGGACCATATGGAGACCCAGTACTTC. This codes for CSAFRDHMETQYF.

This clonotype was found once. A single base separates this from a much larger clone, so it may be a read error. The chain uses TRBV4-2 and TRBJ2-1, with 7 bases fitting TRBD2. This CDR3 is 17 amino acids long. The germline V gene has CDR1 LGHNA and CDR2 YNFKEQ. The CDR3 is CASSQEVAGVTYNGQFF. DNA of the CDR3: TGTGCCAGCAGCCAAGAGGTGGCGGGAGTGACATACAATGGGCAGTTCTTC.

The chain uses TRBV12-3 or TRBV12-4 and TRBJ1-1, with unresolved D. V dropped 8 bases and J dropped 5 bases, with 15 bases sitting between them. The length of the CDR3 is 13 residues. The chain's CDR3 is CASAVESRTEAFF. The DNA for the CDR3 is TGTGCCAGCGCGGTAGAAAGCCGGACTGAAGCTTTCTTT.

This rearrangement joins TRBV7-8 to TRBJ2-1, with 9 bases identical to TRBD1. J was trimmed by 12 bases and V by 2 bases; bases with no gene match: 11. CDR1 is SGHVS, CDR2 FQNEAQ, per germline. The CDR3 is 15 residues long. The CDR3 loop reads CASSLRDRAHVGQFF. The CDR3, as DNA: TGTGCCAGCAGCTTAAGGGACAGGGCCCATGTCGGGCAGTTCTTC.

The V call is TRBV27, the J call TRBJ2-1; 8 bases line up with TRBD2. The J segment lost 0 bases and the V segment lost 7 bases, leaving 8 bases of the junction unmatched. The germline gives CDR1 MNHEY, CDR2 SMNVEV (reference sequence). CDR3 length: 16 amino acids. The CDR3 nucleotides read TGTGCCAGCAACCACGGACTAGCTAGCTCCTACAATGAGCAGTTCTTC. Its protein product is CASNHGLASSYNEQFF.